This T cell receptor (beta chain) stems from a study of OX40 agonist ivuxolimab in advanced cancers. Background on the study: Ivuxolimab, which is an agonistic anti-OX40 (CD134) antibody, was administered to the patients. Patients in the trial were receiving intravenous ivuxolimab every 2 weeks, at doses of 0.01 to 10 mg/kg. Study results and limitations: Among the lowest levels of clonal expansion were found in partial responders at 0.1-3.0 mg/kg. Dose levels from 0.1 to 3.0 mg/kg saw CD4+ and CD8+ blood T cells expand clonally by week 6.

Sequencing was performed with immunoSEQ multiplex PCR; in TCRdb, only in-frame clones are kept and a portion is missing. The table shows some 41,000 clones, with 80% to 90% occurring only once. The CDR3 is 11 amino acids. V shed 7 bases and J shed 6 bases, with 7 bases lying between them. CDR1 is SGHNT, CDR2 YYREEE, per germline (reference sequence). Remarks on this clone: The antigen remains undetermined.

The TCR comes from an adult with an advanced solid tumor such as melanoma, head and neck, liver or kidney cancer. The chain combines TRBV5-4 with TRBJ2-2; D unresolved. The sequences come from CD4+ or CD8+ T cells sorted from blood, collected in a trial of the OX40 agonist ivuxolimab. The CDR3 reads CASSAPGELFF. The CDR3, as DNA: TGTGCCAGCTCGGCCCCCGGGGAGCTGTTTTTT. The whole variable domain, remainder taken from reference TRBV5-4 and TRBJ2-2, is ETGVTQSPTHLIKTRGQQVTLRCSSQSGHNTVSWYQQALGQGPQFIFQYYREEENGRGNFPPRFSGLQFPNYSSELNVNALELDDSALYLCASSAPGELFFGEGSRLTVL.